The rows below give T cell receptor beta chains drawn from one sample of a study of the immune and genomic landscape of osteosarcoma. The assay was immunoSEQ multiplex PCR, and TCRdb's table has in-frame clones only and misses some. This sample carries about 10,000 clones, over 55% of them seen once, and the ten largest clones take 15% to 20%. The sample was osteosarcoma tumor tissue from the lung. The receptor set was obtained from a human donor with osteosarcoma. The CDR3 runs from the conserved cysteine through the conserved F or W. The order of the fields is V gene, J gene, CDR3 protein.

V: TRBV6-6
J: TRBJ1-5
CDR3: CASSPHLGGPQHF

V: TRBV6-5
J: TRBJ2-5
CDR3: CASSPLGGETQYF

V: TRBV7-2
J: TRBJ2-1
CDR3: CASSPGLEQFF

V: TRBV12-5
J: TRBJ2-7
CDR3: CASGLRPTTSGIPSTVSYEQYF

V: TRBV6-5
J: TRBJ1-2
CDR3: CASSYFPDIYGYTF

V: TRBV7-9
J: TRBJ2-1
CDR3: CASSLSHNEQFF

V: TRBV6-6
J: TRBJ2-7
CDR3: CARYTVGRAYEQYF

V: TRBV6-5
J: TRBJ1-1
CDR3: CASSLDRETEAFF

V: TRBV5-1
J: TRBJ1-5
CDR3: CASSLGGGRQPQHF

V: TRBV27
J: TRBJ2-3
CDR3: CASSFTPDPSTDTQYF

V: TRBV28
J: TRBJ2-7
CDR3: CASMQTSSYEQYF

V: TRBV7-8
J: TRBJ2-2
CDR3: CASSWTGGAIWGGELFF

V: TRBV5-1
J: TRBJ2-3
CDR3: CASSLSGPGPDTQYF

V: TRBV7-6
J: TRBJ1-6
CDR3: CASSLGTENSPLHF

V: TRBV27
J: TRBJ2-7
CDR3: CASSLARSLTYEQYF

V: TRBV7-6
J: TRBJ2-7
CDR3: CASSLGPGQGYEQYF

V: TRBV29-1
J: TRBJ2-3
CDR3: CSVERYDTDTQYF

V: TRBV6-6
J: TRBJ1-2
CDR3: CASSSKQGAGYGYTF

V: TRBV11-3
J: TRBJ2-2
CDR3: CASSFSRTGELFF

V: TRBV5-1
J: TRBJ2-1
CDR3: CASSFSRAGGNEQFF

V: TRBV2
J: TRBJ2-2
CDR3: CASRLTSGSDAGELFF

V: TRBV14
J: TRBJ2-7
CDR3: CASSQGFRDSQYF

V: TRBV19
J: TRBJ1-2
CDR3: CASSIPLTGYGYTF

V: TRBV30
J: TRBJ1-5
CDR3: CAWSVKDRANQPQHF

V: TRBV6-6
J: TRBJ1-2
CDR3: CASSYSKGNYGYTF

V: TRBV2
J: TRBJ2-7
CDR3: CASRATGTGSYEQYF

V: TRBV2
J: TRBJ1-5
CDR3: CASSEGGGAGQPQHF

V: TRBV5-1
J: TRBJ1-4
CDR3: CASSLEGLNNEKLFF

V: TRBV9
J: TRBJ2-5
CDR3: CASSQGHGVNQETQYF

V: TRBV7-8
J: TRBJ2-7
CDR3: CASSLSVGVYEQYF

V: TRBV7-2
J: TRBJ2-1
CDR3: CASSSSWGNEQFF

V: TRBV25-1
J: TRBJ1-1
CDR3: CASSEGGWGSAVYEAFF

V: TRBV11-3
J: TRBJ2-3
CDR3: CASSLGLAYTDTQYF

V: TRBV30
J: TRBJ1-4
CDR3: CAWNHLGGEKLFF

V: TRBV7-9
J: TRBJ2-3
CDR3: CASSLGTSSGTDTQYF

V: TRBV28
J: TRBJ2-7
CDR3: CASSHQGPGYYEQYF

V: TRBV5-1
J: TRBJ2-5
CDR3: CASSWTYQETQYF

V: TRBV28
J: TRBJ2-3
CDR3: CASTSLRGAQYF

V: TRBV19
J: TRBJ2-3
CDR3: CASSLAGGSTDTQYF

V: TRBV19
J: TRBJ2-1
CDR3: CATSTHTGGVNEQFF

V: TRBV7-9
J: TRBJ1-1
CDR3: CASSLSSGTREAFF

V: TRBV2
J: TRBJ2-5
CDR3: CASSGRTRLKTQYF

V: TRBV7-9
J: TRBJ2-1
CDR3: CASSLAGSYNEQFF

V: TRBV10-3
J: TRBJ2-1
CDR3: CAISESRITYNEQFF

V: TRBV30
J: TRBJ2-3
CDR3: CAWSVHPDTQYF

V: TRBV6-5
J: TRBJ2-7
CDR3: CASSGQGDVYEQYF

V: TRBV18
J: TRBJ2-1
CDR3: CASSPNFLTRDEQFF

V: TRBV28
J: TRBJ2-6
CDR3: CAARDSGQVVSGANVLTF

V: TRBV27
J: TRBJ1-1
CDR3: CASSLIRESEAFF

V: TRBV6-6
J: -
CDR3: CASSYGSSTYEQYF

V: TRBV2
J: TRBJ2-7
CDR3: CASTQRERPYEQYF

V: TRBV11-1
J: TRBJ2-7
CDR3: CASSFVAGWEQYF

V: TRBV6-5
J: TRBJ1-1
CDR3: CASSSVSFTEAFF

V: TRBV13
J: TRBJ2-1
CDR3: CASSLTVGQGSYNEQFF

V: TRBV4-2
J: TRBJ2-5
CDR3: CASSPGTRGETQYF

V: TRBV19
J: TRBJ2-3
CDR3: CASSIVGRGTSTDTQYF

V: TRBV7-6
J: TRBJ2-1
CDR3: CASSLGLAGTYNEQFF